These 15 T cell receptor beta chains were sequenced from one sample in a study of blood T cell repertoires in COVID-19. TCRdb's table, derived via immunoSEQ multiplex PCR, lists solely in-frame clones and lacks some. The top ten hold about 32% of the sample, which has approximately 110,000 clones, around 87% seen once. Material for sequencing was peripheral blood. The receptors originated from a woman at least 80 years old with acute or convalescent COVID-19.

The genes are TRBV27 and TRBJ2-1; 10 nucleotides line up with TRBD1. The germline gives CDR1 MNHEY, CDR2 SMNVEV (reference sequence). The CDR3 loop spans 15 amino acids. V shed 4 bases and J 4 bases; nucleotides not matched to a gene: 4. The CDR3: CASSSTGGSYNEQFF. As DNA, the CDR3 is TGTGCCAGCAGTTCGACAGGGGGCTCTTACAATGAGCAGTTCTTC.

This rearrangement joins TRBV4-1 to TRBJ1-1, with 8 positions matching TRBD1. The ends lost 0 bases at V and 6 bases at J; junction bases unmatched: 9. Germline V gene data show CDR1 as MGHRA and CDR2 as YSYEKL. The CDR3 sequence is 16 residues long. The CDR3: CASSQETGAWSAEAFF. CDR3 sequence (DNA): TGCGCCAGCAGCCAAGAGACAGGGGCCTGGAGCGCTGAAGCTTTCTTT.

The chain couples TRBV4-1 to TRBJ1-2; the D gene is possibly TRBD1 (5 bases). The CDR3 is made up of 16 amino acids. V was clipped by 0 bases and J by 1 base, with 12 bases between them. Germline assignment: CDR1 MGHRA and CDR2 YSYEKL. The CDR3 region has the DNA TGCGCCAGCAGCCAAGAGGTGTCGACAGTTAACTATGGCTACACCTTC. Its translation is CASSQEVSTVNYGYTF.

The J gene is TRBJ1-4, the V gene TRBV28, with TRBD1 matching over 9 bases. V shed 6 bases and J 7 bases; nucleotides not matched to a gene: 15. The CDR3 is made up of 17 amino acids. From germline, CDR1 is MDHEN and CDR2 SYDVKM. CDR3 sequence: CASRQGTGIWLFEKLFF. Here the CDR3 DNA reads TGTGCCAGCAGGCAAGGGACAGGGATTTGGCTATTTGAAAAACTGTTTTTT. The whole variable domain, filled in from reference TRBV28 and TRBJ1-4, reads DVKVTQSSRYLVKRTGEKVFLECVQDMDHENMFWYRQDPGLGLRLIYFSYDVKMKEKGDIPEGYSVSREKKERFSLILESASTNQTSMYLCASRQGTGIWLFEKLFFGSGTQLSVL.

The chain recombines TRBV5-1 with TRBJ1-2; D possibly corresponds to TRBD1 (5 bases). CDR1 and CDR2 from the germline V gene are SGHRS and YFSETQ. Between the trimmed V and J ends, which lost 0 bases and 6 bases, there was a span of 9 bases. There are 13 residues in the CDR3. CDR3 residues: CASSLGGGDGYTF. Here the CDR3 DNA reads TGCGCCAGCAGCTTGGGGGGCGGGGATGGCTACACCTTC.

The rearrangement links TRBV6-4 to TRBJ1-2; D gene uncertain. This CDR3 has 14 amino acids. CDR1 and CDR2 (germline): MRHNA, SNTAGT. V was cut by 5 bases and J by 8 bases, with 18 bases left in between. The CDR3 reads CASSPGEGTGGYTF. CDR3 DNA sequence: TGTGCCAGCAGTCCCGGGGAGGGAACGGGCGGCTACACCTTC.

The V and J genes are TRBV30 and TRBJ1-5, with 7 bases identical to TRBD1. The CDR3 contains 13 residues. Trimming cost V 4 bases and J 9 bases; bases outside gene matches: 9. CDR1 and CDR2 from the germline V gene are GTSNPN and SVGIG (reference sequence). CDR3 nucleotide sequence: TGTGCCTGGAACCCCCAGGGGGAAGGGCCCCAGCATTTT. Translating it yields CAWNPQGEGPQHF.

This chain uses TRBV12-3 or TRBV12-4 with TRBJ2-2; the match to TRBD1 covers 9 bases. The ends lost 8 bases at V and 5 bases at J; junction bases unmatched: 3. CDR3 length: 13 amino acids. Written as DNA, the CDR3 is TGTGCCAGCCGGACAGGGGAAACCGGGGAGCTGTTTTTT. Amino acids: CASRTGETGELFF.

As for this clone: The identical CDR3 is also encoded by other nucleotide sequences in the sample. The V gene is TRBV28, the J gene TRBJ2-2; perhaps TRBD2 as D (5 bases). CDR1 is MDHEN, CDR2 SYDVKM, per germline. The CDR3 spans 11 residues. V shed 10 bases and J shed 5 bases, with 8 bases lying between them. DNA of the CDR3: TGTGCCACTGAGGGAACCGGGGAGCTGTTTTTT. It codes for CATEGTGELFF.

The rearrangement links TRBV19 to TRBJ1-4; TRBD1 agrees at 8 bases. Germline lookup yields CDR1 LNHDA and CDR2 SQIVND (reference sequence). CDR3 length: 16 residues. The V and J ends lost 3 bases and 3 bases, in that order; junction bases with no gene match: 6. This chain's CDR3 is CASSMGQGAANEKLFF. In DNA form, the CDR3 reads TGTGCCAGTAGTATGGGGCAGGGGGCAGCTAATGAAAAACTGTTTTTT.

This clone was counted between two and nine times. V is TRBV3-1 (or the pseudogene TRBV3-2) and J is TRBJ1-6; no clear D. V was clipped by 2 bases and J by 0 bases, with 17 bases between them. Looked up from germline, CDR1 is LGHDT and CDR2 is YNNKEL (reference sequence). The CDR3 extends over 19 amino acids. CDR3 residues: CASSQYRQLNGSYNSPLHF. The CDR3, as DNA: TGTGCCAGCAGCCAATACCGACAATTAAACGGCTCCTATAATTCACCCCTCCACTTT.

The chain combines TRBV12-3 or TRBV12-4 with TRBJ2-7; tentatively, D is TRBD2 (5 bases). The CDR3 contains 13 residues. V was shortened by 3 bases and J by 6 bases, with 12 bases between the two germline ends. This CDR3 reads CASSLDLIGEQYF. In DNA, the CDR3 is TGTGCCAGCAGTTTGGACTTAATCGGCGAGCAGTACTTC.

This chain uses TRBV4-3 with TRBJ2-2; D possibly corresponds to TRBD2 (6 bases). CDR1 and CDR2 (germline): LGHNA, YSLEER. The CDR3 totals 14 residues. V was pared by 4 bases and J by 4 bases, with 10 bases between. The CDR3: CASSPGDFTGELFF. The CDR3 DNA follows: TGCGCCAGCAGCCCCGGGGACTTCACCGGGGAGCTGTTTTTT.

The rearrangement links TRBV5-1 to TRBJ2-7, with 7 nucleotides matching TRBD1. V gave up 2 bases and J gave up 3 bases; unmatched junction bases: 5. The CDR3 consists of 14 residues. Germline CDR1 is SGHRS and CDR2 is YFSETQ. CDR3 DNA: TGCGCCAGCAGCTTCCGGACAGGAAGCTACGAGCAGTACTTC. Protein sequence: CASSFRTGSYEQYF. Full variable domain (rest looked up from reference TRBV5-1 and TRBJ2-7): KAGVTQTPRYLIKTRGQQVTLSCSPISGHRSVSWYQQTPGQGLQFLFEYFSETQRNKGNFPGRFSGRQFSNSRSEMNVSTLELGDSALYLCASSFRTGSYEQYFGPGTRLTVT.

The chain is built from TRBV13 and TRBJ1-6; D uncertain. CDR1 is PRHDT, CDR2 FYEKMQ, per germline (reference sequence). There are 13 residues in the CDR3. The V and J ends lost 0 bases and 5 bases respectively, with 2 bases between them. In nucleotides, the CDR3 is TGTGCCAGCAGCTTAGGCGATAATTCACCCCTCCACTTT. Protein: CASSLGDNSPLHF.